The present T cell receptor (beta chain) was sequenced within a study of T-cell memory formation after mild COVID-19. Germline-derived CDR1 and CDR2 are SGHRS and YFSETQ. V lost 7 bases to trimming and J lost 1 base; unmatched junction nucleotides: 3. The CDR3 contains 14 residues. One entry per CDR3 protein, called by TCRdb with MiXCR from the 5' RACE reads. The table shows 400,000 to 550,000 distinct CDR3 sequences, with more than 20% occurring only once. The sample was PBMCs or a T cell subset sorted from them (not recorded which). This TCR derives from an adult woman who had mild COVID-19 (a few samples of this study predate the infection). Cell type and time point are not known. V and J are TRBV5-1 and TRBJ2-3; the match to TRBD2 covers 10 bases. Here the CDR3 reads CASAGTSGTDTQYF. CDR3 bases: TGCGCCAGCGCTGGGACTAGCGGCACAGATACGCAGTATTTT.